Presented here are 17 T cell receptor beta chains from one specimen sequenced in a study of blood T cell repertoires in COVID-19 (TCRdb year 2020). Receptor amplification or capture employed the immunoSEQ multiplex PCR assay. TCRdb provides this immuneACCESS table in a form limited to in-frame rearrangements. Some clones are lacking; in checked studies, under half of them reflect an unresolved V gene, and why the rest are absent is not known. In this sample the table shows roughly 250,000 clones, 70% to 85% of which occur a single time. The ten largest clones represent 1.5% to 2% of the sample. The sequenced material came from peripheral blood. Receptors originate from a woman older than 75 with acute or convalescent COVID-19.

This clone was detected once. The CDR3, as DNA: TGTGCCACCAGTGTCAGCGGGAGATGGGAGACCCAGTACTTC. The encoded protein is CATSVSGRWETQYF. This rearrangement joins TRBV24-1 to TRBJ2-5, with 8 positions matching TRBD2. The germline V gene has CDR1 KGHDR and CDR2 SFDVKD. V dropped 5 bases and J dropped 5; count of bases not matched to a gene: 6. The CDR3 consists of 14 residues.

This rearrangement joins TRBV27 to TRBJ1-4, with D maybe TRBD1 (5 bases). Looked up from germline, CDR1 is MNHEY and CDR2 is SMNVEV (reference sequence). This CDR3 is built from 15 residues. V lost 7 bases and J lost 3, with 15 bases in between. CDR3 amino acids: CASTPFGGSNEKLFF. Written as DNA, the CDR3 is TGTGCCAGCACCCCATTCGGGGGGTCTAATGAAAAACTGTTTTTT.

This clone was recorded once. This CDR3 is CASTKTGVGSNQPQHF. In nucleotides, the CDR3 is TGTGCCAGCACCAAAACAGGGGTGGGGAGCAATCAGCCCCAGCATTTT. This rearrangement joins TRBV5-6 to TRBJ1-5; 7 nucleotides match TRBD1. Germline V gene lookup returns CDR1 SGHDT and CDR2 YYEEEE. The CDR3 has 16 amino acids. V lost 6 bases, J lost 1 base, and 10 bases stayed unmatched.

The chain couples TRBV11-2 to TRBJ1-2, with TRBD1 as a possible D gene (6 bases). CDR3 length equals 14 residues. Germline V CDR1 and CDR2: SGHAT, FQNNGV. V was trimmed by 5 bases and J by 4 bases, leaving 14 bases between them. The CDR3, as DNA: TGTGCCAGCAGCCCCCCGGACAGCACCTATGGCTACACCTTC. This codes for CASSPPDSTYGYTF.

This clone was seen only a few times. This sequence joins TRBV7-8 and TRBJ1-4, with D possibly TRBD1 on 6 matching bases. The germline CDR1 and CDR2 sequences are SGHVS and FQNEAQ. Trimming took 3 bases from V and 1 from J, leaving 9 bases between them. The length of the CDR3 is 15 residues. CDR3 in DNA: TGTGCCAGCAGCTTCAGGGGCGGAACTAATGAAAAACTGTTTTTT. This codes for CASSFRGGTNEKLFF.

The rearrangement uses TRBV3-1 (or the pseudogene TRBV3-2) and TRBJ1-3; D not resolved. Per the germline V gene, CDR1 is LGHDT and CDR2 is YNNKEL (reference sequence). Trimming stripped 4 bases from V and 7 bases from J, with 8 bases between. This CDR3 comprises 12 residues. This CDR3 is CASSPAQNTIYF. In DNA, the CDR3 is TGTGCCAGCAGCCCAGCACAGAACACCATATATTTT.

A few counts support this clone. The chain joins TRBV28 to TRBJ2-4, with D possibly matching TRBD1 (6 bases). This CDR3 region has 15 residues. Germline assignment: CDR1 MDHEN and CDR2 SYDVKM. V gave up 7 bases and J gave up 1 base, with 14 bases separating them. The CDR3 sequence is CASKGELRAKNIQYF. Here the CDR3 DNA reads TGTGCCAGCAAGGGGGAACTTCGGGCCAAAAACATTCAGTACTTC.

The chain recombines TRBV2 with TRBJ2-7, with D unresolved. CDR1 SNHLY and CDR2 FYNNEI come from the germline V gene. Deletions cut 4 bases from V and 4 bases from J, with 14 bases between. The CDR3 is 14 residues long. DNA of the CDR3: TGTGCCAGCAGTGGACGAAACAGAGAGTACGAGCAGTACTTC. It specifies CASSGRNREYEQYF. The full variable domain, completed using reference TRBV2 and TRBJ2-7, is EPEVTQTPSHQVTQMGQEVILRCVPISNHLYFYWYRQILGQKVEFLVSFYNNEISEKSEIFDDQFSVERPDGSNFTLKIRSTKLEDSAMYFCASSGRNREYEQYFGPGTRLTVT.

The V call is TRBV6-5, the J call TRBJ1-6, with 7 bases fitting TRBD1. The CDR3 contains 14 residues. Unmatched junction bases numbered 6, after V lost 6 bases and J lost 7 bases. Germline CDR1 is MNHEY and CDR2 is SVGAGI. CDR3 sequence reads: CASRNRGKNSPLHF. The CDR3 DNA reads TGTGCCAGCAGGAACAGGGGTAAAAATTCACCCCTCCACTTT.

CDR3 DNA sequence: TGTGCCAGCAGTTCAAACACCCCCATACAAGAGACCCAGTACTTC. This encodes CASSSNTPIQETQYF. This chain connects TRBV28 to TRBJ2-5; D gene ambiguous. The CDR3 contains 15 residues. Trimming took 4 bases from V and 2 from J, leaving 14 bases between them. Germline values: CDR1 MDHEN, CDR2 SYDVKM.

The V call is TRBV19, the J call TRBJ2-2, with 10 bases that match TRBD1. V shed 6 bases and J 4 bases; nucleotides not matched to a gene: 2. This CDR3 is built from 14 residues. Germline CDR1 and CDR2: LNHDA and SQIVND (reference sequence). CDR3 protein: CASRGQGITGELFF. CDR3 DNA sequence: TGTGCCAGTAGGGGACAGGGGATCACCGGGGAGCTGTTTTTT.

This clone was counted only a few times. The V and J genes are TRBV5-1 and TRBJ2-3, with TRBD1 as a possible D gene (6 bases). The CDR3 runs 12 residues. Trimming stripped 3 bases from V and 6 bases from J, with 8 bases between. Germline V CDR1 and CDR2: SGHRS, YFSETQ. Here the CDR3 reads CASSSDRDTQYF. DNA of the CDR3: TGCGCCAGCAGCTCTGACAGGGATACGCAGTATTTT.

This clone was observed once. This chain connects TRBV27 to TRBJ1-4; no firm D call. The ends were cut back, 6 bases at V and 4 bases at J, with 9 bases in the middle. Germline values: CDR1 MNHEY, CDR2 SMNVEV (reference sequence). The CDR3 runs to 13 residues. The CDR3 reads CASRAFDNEKLFF. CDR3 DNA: TGTGCCAGCAGGGCTTTTGATAATGAAAAACTGTTTTTT.

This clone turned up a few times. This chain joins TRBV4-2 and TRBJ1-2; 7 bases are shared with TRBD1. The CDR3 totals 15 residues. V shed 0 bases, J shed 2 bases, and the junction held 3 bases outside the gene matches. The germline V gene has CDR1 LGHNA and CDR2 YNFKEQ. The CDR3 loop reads CASSQDGTVNYGYTF. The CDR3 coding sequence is TGTGCCAGCAGCCAAGATGGGACAGTGAACTATGGCTACACCTTC.

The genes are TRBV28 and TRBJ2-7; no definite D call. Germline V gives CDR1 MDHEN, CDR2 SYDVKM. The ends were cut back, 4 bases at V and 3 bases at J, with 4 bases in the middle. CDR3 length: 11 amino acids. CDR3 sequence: CASSSNYEQYF. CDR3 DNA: TGTGCCAGCAGTTCCAACTACGAGCAGTACTTC.

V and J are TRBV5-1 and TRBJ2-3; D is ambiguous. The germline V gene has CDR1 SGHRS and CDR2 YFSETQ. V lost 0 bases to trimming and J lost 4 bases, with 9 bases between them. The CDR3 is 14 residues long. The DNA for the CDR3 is TGCGCCAGCAGCTTGGAGGTGAGCGCAGATACGCAGTATTTT. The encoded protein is CASSLEVSADTQYF.

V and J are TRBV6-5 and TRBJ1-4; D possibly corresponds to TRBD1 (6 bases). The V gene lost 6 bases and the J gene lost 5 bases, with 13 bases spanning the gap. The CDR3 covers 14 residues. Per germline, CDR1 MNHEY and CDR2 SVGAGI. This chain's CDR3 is CASRAGHGNEKLFF. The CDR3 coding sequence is TGTGCCAGCAGAGCGGGACATGGGAATGAAAAACTGTTTTTT.